This note documents a single T cell receptor (beta chain) sequence. Its matching antigen is unknown. Sequenced by immunoSEQ multiplex PCR; TCRdb stores in-frame clones only, minus some. This table holds under 200,000 clones, roughly 89% found once. This entry comes from a study of T cell responses to AZD1222 COVID-19 vaccine. Study findings and constraints: Reportedly, close to half of spike-specific TCRs are directed against unmutated variant regions. CD4 TCRs covered the whole spike, strongest at regions 160-218 and 743-854. None of the repertoires were sampled until the peak T cell response had passed.

Deletions cut 6 bases from V and 7 bases from J, with 16 bases between. The CDR3 sequence is 13 residues long. Per the germline V gene, CDR1 is SEHNR and CDR2 is FQNEAQ (reference sequence). This clonotype originated in an adult who received the AZD1222 COVID-19 vaccine. The sample here was peripheral blood, taken 28 days after the second AZD1222 dose. The rearrangement joins TRBV7-9 to TRBJ2-7; D tentatively reads TRBD1 or TRBD2 (5 bases each). Here the CDR3 DNA reads TGTGCCAGCAGAGCCGGGACGGCGCAGGAGCAGTACTTC. This encodes CASRAGTAQEQYF.